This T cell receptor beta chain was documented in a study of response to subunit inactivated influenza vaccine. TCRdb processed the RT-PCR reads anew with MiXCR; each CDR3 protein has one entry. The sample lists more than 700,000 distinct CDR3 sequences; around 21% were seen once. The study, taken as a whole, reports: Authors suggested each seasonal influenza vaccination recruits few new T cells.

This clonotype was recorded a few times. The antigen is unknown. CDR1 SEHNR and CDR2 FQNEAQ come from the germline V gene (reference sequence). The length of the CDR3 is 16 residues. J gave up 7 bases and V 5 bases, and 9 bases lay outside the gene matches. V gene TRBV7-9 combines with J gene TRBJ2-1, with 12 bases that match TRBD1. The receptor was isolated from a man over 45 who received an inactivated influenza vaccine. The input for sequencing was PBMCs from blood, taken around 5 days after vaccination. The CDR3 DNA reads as TGTGCCAGCAGCCCCATGGGACAGGGGGCGTTGAATGAGCAGTTCTTC. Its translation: CASSPMGQGALNEQFF.